This T cell receptor (beta chain) is from a study of T cells in severe cutaneous drug reactions. Study-level findings and limits: A public TCRbeta CDR3 appeared in all seven CBZ-SJS/TEN blister samples, averaging approximately 14%. Carbamazepine-induced Stevens-Johnson syndrome or toxic epidermal necrolysis patients showed strongly raised TRBV12-4, around 32% in blister cells and approximately 5.4% in PBMC.

TCR subtype-specific primers in iRepertoire multiplex PCR prepared libraries for bulk and single-cell sequencing. Primers for V, D and J regions amplified bulk TCR beta libraries. From the multiplex PCR reads, TCRdb lists one entry per CDR3 protein and no DNA. The sample's table shows some 5,700 distinct CDR3 sequences. Carbamazepine had induced Stevens-Johnson syndrome or toxic epidermal necrolysis in the sequenced donors. Roughly 5 Han Chinese and about 6 European CBZ-SJS/TEN patients gave blood repertoires. The CDR3 runs 15 residues. Of note for this clonotype: Its antigen is currently unknown.

The receptor comes from a human donor with a severe cutaneous adverse drug reaction. The chain is built from TRBV12-3 or TRBV12-4 and TRBJ2-2; TCRdb picks TRBD1, but there is no DNA to check that call. The material sequenced was PBMCs. This CDR3 reads CASTSSGGNTGELFF.